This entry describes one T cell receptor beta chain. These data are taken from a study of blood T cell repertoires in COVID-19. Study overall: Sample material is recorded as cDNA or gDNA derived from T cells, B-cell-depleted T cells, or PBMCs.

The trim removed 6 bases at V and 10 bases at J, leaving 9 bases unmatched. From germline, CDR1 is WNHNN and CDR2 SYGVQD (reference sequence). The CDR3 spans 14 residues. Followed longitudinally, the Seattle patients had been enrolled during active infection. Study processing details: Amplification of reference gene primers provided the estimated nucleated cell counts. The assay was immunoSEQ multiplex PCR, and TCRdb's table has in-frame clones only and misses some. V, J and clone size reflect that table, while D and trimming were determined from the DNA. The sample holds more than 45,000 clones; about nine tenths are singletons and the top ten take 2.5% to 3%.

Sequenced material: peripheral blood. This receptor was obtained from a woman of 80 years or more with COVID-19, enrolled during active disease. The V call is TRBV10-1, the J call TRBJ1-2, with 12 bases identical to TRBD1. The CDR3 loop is CASSRDRGRKAYTF. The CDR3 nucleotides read TGCGCCAGCAGCCGGGACAGGGGGCGAAAAGCCTACACCTTC.